This passage covers 9 T cell receptor beta chains from one sample sequenced in a study of T cells expressing NK-cell markers. After re-calling the 5' RACE reads, TCRdb lists one entry per CDR3 protein, DNA absent. Its table records a few hundred thousand distinct CDR3 sequences. The material sequenced was blood T cells: a sorted CD56 or NKG2C T cell subset, CD4+ or CD8+ T cells, or bulk PBMC T cells (not recorded which). These receptors were taken from a woman aged 45-60 years in good health.

The V call is TRBV4-1, the J call TRBJ2-4; TCRdb indicates TRBD1, and absent DNA this call remains unverified. The length of the CDR3 is 13 residues. Germline V gives CDR1 MGHRA, CDR2 YSYEKL. The CDR3 region is CASRGQDKNIQYF.

The rearrangement uses TRBV9 and TRBJ1-4. This CDR3 is 15 amino acids long. Germline assignment: CDR1 SGDLS and CDR2 YYNGEE. CDR3 region: CASSPKDSTQKTLFF.

The chain links TRBV24-1 to TRBJ2-3; as DNA is missing, the TRBD1 call by TCRdb cannot be tested. Germline V gene sequence: CDR1 KGHDR, CDR2 SFDVKD. The CDR3 length is 13 residues. The CDR3 loop reads CATSRGVGYTQYF.

CDR3 amino acids: CASSRSYDRGFYEQYF. This chain uses TRBV4-1 with TRBJ2-7; TCRdb's assignment of TRBD1 cannot be checked, as there is no DNA. Germline lookup yields CDR1 MGHRA and CDR2 YSYEKL. There are 16 residues in the CDR3.

The gene calls are TRBV11-2 and TRBJ2-1. Germline V CDR1 and CDR2: SGHAT, FQNNGV. The CDR3 extends over 13 amino acids. CDR3 loop: CASSAELYNEQFF.

This chain links TRBV5-1 with TRBJ2-1. Germline lookup yields CDR1 SGHRS and CDR2 YFSETQ. The CDR3 extends over 13 amino acids. The CDR3 region is CASSSRNNNEQFF.

The chain links TRBV10-1 to TRBJ2-3; TCRdb's D call, TRBD1, is unchecked because there is no DNA. Germline-derived CDR1 and CDR2 are WNHNN and SYGVQD (reference sequence). The CDR3 sequence is 13 residues long. CDR3 sequence reads: CASSIVPTDTQYF.

The genes are TRBV5-1 and TRBJ2-5. Per the germline V gene, CDR1 is SGHRS and CDR2 is YFSETQ. The CDR3 is made up of 13 amino acids. The CDR3: CASSLAEVGTQYF. Full variable domain (missing parts from reference TRBV5-1 and TRBJ2-5): KAGVTQTPRYLIKTRGQQVTLSCSPISGHRSVSWYQQTPGQGLQFLFEYFSETQRNKGNFPGRFSGRQFSNSRSEMNVSTLELGDSALYLCASSLAEVGTQYFGPGTRLLVL.

This chain joins TRBV20-1 and TRBJ2-3; lacking DNA, the TRBD1 call made by TCRdb goes unchecked. CDR1 and CDR2 from the germline V gene are DFQATT and SNEGSKA (reference sequence). The CDR3 consists of 15 residues. The CDR3 region is CSAPLQGMATDTQYF.